This T cell receptor beta chain was recovered during a study of blood T cell repertoires in COVID-19. Turning to the study itself: Acute and convalescent COVID-19 samples came from the United States, Italy and Spain. PBMCs, B-cell-depleted T cells, or T cells were the source of the cDNA or gDNA that made up the material.

Original methodology: Using reference gene primer amplification, nucleated cell counts were estimated. The method was immunoSEQ multiplex PCR; TCRdb's version includes in-frame clones alone and lacks a portion of them. D and trimming come from the DNA, and the V and J calls and clone size come from that table. The profile covers about 320,000 clones, with 90% appearing a single time and roughly 3.9% taken by the ten largest. From germline, CDR1 is ENHRY and CDR2 SYGVKD. Deletions cut 1 base from V and 6 bases from J, with 16 bases between. The CDR3 is 16 residues long. The receptor's source is a woman younger than 45 who had been exposed to COVID-19. The chain links TRBV10-3 to TRBJ2-1, with D tentatively TRBD2 (7 bases). Input material: PBMCs or T cells enriched from blood (not recorded which). As DNA, the CDR3 is TGTGCCATCAGTGAGTTAGGGGGGGGAAGAGTCAATGAGCAGTTCTTC. Its protein product is CAISELGGGRVNEQFF.